The 7 T cell receptor beta chains below come from one sample, sequenced in a study of T cell responses to AZD1222 COVID-19 vaccine. This table comes from immunoSEQ multiplex PCR, and its TCRdb copy is limited to in-frame clones, with some not included. The sample records 75,000 to 100,000 clones, 90% being singletons. The sample consisted of peripheral blood, taken on day 0 of AZD1222 vaccination. The receptors were sampled from an adult in good health.

This chain links TRBV18 with TRBJ2-3; no clear D gene. V dropped 6 bases and J dropped 0 bases, with 10 bases sitting between them. The germline V gene has CDR1 KGHSH and CDR2 LQKENI. The CDR3 has 14 residues. The CDR3 bases are TGTGCCAGCTCGGAAGTATCTAGCACAGATACGCAGTATTTT. Translated, it gives CASSEVSSTDTQYF. Filled out from reference TRBV18 and TRBJ2-3, the complete variable domain reads NAGVMQNPRHLVRRRGQEARLRCSPMKGHSHVYWYRQLPEEGLKFMVYLQKENIIDESGMPKERFSAEFPKEGPSILRIQQVVRGDSAAYFCASSEVSSTDTQYFGPGTRLTVL.

The chain combines TRBV11-2 with TRBJ2-1, with 8 bases matching TRBD2. Looked up from germline, CDR1 is SGHAT and CDR2 is FQNNGV. The CDR3 runs to 14 residues. V trimming: 3 bases; J trimming: 8 bases; junction bases outside the gene matches: 6. The CDR3 nucleotides are TGTGCCAGCAGCTTTGATCGGGGGGGCGATGAGCAGTTCTTC. It yields the protein CASSFDRGGDEQFF.

This clone appeared a few times. The chain couples TRBV5-1 to TRBJ1-6, with 8 positions matching TRBD1. Germline CDR1 reads SGHRS; CDR2 reads YFSETQ. With 5 bases clipped from V and 12 bases from J, the junction kept 13 bases outside the gene matches. The CDR3 has 15 residues. This CDR3 is CASRDSGGQIGPLHF. The CDR3 DNA sequence: TGCGCCAGCAGGGACTCAGGGGGCCAGATTGGACCCCTCCACTTT.

V and J are TRBV23-1 and TRBJ1-4; 7 nucleotides agree with TRBD1. TRBV23-1 is classed as an ORF, of uncertain function. The CDR3 is 15 amino acids. J gave up 5 bases and V 4 bases, and 7 bases lay outside the gene matches. This CDR3 reads CASSRLDRRNEKLFF. The CDR3 bases are TGCGCCAGCAGTCGCCTGGACAGGCGGAATGAAAAACTGTTTTTT.

The chain combines TRBV19 with TRBJ2-2; 9 bases align to TRBD1. V lost 3 bases and J lost 3; bases outside the gene matches: 5. CDR1 LNHDA and CDR2 SQIVND come from the germline V gene (reference sequence). This CDR3 is built from 16 residues. CDR3 in DNA: TGTGCCAGTAGTATGTTTGGGACAGGGTACACCGGGGAGCTGTTTTTT. Translation: CASSMFGTGYTGELFF. Using reference TRBV19 and TRBJ2-2 for the parts outside the CDR3, the full variable domain is DGGITQSPKYLFRKEGQNVTLSCEQNLNHDAMYWYRQDPGQGLRLIYYSQIVNDFQKGDIAEGYSVSREKKESFPLTVTSAQKNPTAFYLCASSMFGTGYTGELFFGEGSRLTVL.

The chain links TRBV12-3 or TRBV12-4 to TRBJ2-2, with D possibly TRBD1 on 5 matching bases. The CDR3 length is 11 residues. Trimming took 5 bases from V and 8 from J, leaving 6 bases between them. The CDR3 bases are TGTGCCAGCAGTCCAGGGGGGGAGCTGTTTTTT. Translating gives CASSPGGELFF.

The chain recombines TRBV5-1 with TRBJ1-2; 7 bases line up with TRBD1. The germline gives CDR1 SGHRS, CDR2 YFSETQ. The CDR3 is 13 amino acids. V lost 2 bases, J lost 8 bases, and 6 bases stayed unmatched. For the CDR3, the DNA is TGCGCCAGCAGCTTACAGGGGTCGGCGGGCTACACCTTC. Translated: CASSLQGSAGYTF.